This T cell receptor (beta chain) stems from a study of blood T cells in healthy people across ages. Concerning this clonotype: Antigen: not known.

Regarding the study as a whole: Investigators treated diversity estimates from one million T cells as underestimates.

This CDR3 comprises 15 residues. CDR1 is MGHRA, CDR2 YSYEKL, per germline. Around 10 milliliters of peripheral blood were drawn from each donor. PCR was performed a second time for roughly 6 to 12 cycles using a sample-barcoded 5' primer and a J-beta primer mix. TCRdb reprocessed the 5' RACE reads with MiXCR, giving one entry per CDR3 protein. The sample contains over a million distinct CDR3 sequences, 35% to 45% of which appear only once. The J gene is TRBJ2-5, the V gene TRBV4-1; either TRBD1 or TRBD2 may supply D (5 bases each). The tail of the sequence fits TRBJ2-7 better, so the J call may be wrong. This receptor was taken from a woman aged 18 to 35 in good health. The sample comprised blood. CDR3 sequence reads: CASSQVGKGTAEQYF. DNA of the CDR3: TGCGCCAGCAGCCAAGTAGGGAAGGGGACGGCCGAGCAGTACTTC.